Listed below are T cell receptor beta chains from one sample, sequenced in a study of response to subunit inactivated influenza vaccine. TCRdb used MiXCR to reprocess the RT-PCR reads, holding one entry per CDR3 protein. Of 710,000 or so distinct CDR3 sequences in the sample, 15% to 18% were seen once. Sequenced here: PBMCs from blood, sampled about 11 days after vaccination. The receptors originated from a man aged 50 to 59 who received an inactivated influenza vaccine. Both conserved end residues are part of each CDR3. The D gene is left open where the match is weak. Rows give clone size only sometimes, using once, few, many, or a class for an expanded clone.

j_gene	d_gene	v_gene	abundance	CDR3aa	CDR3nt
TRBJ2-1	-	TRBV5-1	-	CASSVSRDEQFF	TGCGCCAGCAGCGTTAGTAGGGATGAGCAGTTCTTC
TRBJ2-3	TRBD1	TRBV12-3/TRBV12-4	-	CASTRDSLTDTQYF	TGTGCCAGCACTCGGGACAGCCTCACAGATACGCAGTATTTT
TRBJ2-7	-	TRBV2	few	CASSDGAGSYEQYF	TGTGCCAGCAGTGACGGGGCAGGATCCTACGAGCAGTACTTC
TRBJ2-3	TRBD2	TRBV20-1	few	CSARYSGTSGRQDTQYF	TGCAGTGCTAGATACTCCGGGACTAGCGGGAGGCAGGATACGCAGTATTTT
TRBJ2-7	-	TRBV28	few	CASSLYSGIKRGEQYF	TGTGCCAGCAGTTTATACTCGGGAATTAAGAGGGGCGAGCAGTACTTC
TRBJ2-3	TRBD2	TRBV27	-	CASSFRGRGTDTQYF	TGTGCCAGCAGTTTCCGGGGGAGGGGCACAGATACGCAGTATTTT
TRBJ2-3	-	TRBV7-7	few	CASSRGGDSDTQYF	TGTGCCAGCAGCCGCGGAGGAGACTCAGATACGCAGTATTTT
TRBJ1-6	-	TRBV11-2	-	CASSLERSYNSPLHF	TGTGCCAGCAGCTTAGAGAGGTCCTATAATTCACCCCTCCACTTT
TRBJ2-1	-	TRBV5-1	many	CASRGPDNEQFF	TGCGCCAGCAGGGGCCCTGACAATGAGCAGTTCTTC
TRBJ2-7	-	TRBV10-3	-	CAIRGTSPYEQYF	TGTGCCATCAGAGGGACATCCCCCTACGAGCAGTACTTC
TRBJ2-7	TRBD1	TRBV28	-	CASSFPDRGRYEQYF	TGTGCCAGCAGTTTTCCCGACAGGGGCCGGTACGAGCAGTACTTC
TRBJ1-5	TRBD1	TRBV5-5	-	CASSPGTVFQPQHF	TGTGCCAGCAGCCCAGGGACAGTTTTTCAGCCCCAGCATTTT
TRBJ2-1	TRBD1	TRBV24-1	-	CATSDSGTGVYNEQFF	TGTGCCACCAGTGACTCCGGGACAGGGGTCTACAATGAGCAGTTCTTC
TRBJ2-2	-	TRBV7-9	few	CASSLWGRAGELFF	TGTGCCAGCAGCCTTTGGGGCAGGGCCGGGGAGCTGTTTTTT
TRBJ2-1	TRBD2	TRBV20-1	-	CSASPLAGMSNEQFF	TGCAGTGCTAGCCCCCTAGCGGGGATGAGTAATGAGCAGTTCTTC
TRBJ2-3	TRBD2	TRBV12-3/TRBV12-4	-	CASRGGLASDTQYF	TGTGCCAGCAGGGGAGGACTAGCCTCCGATACGCAGTATTTT
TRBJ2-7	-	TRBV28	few	CASSKGLYEQYF	TGTGCCAGCAGTAAGGGTCTCTACGAGCAGTACTTC
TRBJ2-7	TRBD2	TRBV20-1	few	CSARTGTSGSGEQYF	TGCAGTGCTAGAACCGGGACTAGCGGGAGTGGTGAGCAGTACTTC
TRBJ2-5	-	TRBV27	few	CASSPSQGYQETQYF	TGTGCCAGCAGTCCCTCCCAGGGGTACCAAGAGACCCAGTACTTC
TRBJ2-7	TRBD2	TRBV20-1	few	CSVTSGRAFYEQYF	TGCAGTGTAACTAGCGGGAGGGCCTTTTACGAGCAGTACTTC
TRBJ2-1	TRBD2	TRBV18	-	CASSPFSGTNEQFF	TGTGCCAGCTCACCTTTTAGCGGGACGAATGAGCAGTTCTTC
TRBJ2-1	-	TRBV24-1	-	CATSDFPDNEQFF	TGTGCCACCAGTGATTTTCCCGACAATGAGCAGTTCTTC
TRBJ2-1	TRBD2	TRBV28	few	CASSLSTSGVNEQFF	TGTGCCAGCAGTTTGTCAACTAGCGGAGTCAATGAGCAGTTCTTC
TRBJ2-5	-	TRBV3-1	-	CASSHMGRRGRLGETQYF	TGTGCCAGCAGCCATATGGGGCGGCGGGGTCGCCTTGGGGAGACCCAGTACTTC
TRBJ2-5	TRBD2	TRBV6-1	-	CASSAPGLAVGGETQYF	TGTGCCAGCAGTGCGCCGGGACTAGCGGTAGGGGGGGAGACCCAGTACTTC
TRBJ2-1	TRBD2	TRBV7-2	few	CASSARLAGFSYNEQFF	TGTGCCAGCAGCGCCCGTTTAGCGGGATTTTCCTACAATGAGCAGTTCTTC